This TCR beta chain was captured by sequencing in a study of CD8+ T cells in alopecia areata (dated by TCRdb to about 2018). In terms of the full investigation: The treated patients, all with moderate-to-severe alopecia areata, were enrolled in an open-label pilot trial of oral tofacitinib given at 5 to 10 mg twice daily. Human TCRbeta sequencing covered scalp tissue and sorted CD4+ and CD8+ peripheral blood T cells from patchy and totalis/universalis alopecia areata patients and healthy controls. The RNA source kit depended on sample type: the PAXgene miRNA kit for fixed scalp, the miRNeasy kit for PBMCs, and the RNeasy kit for mouse skin. High-throughput TCRbeta sequencing was used to examine T cell clonal expansion in alopecia areata in both the C3H/HeJ mouse model and human patients. immunoSEQ multiplex PCR using 35 Vbeta forward primers and 13 Jbeta reverse primers was used to amplify TCRbeta CDR3 regions. Patients on tofacitinib were biopsied at baseline and after 4 and 24 weeks of treatment, and several of the patients also had a later scalp biopsy. Patients stayed on tofacitinib for 6 to 18 months and then had 6 months of follow-up off drug so that delayed response and recurrence could be assessed. Clonality in the scalp was compared among normal scalp (n=4), patchy alopecia areata scalp (n=8), and alopecia totalis/universalis scalp (n=8). Disease severity in treated patients was measured with the SALT score, which quantifies the percentage of affected scalp surface area.

Findings and caveats that apply to the study as a whole: Compared with normal scalp, lesional scalp had higher clonality and more expanded CD8+ clones, particularly in alopecia totalis/universalis, a pattern that suggests antigenic drive. During tofacitinib treatment, many expanded lesional clones stuck around in both scalp and blood, and this persistence may partly explain why relapse happens after treatment is stopped. Shared TCR sequences between patients were less evident than in mice, which may be partly attributable to HLA diversity in the patient population. Because the treated cohort was small and included a single nonresponder, larger studies are needed to assess links between baseline CD8+ expansion and response. Tofacitinib significantly lowered scalp clonality and the number of expanded CD8+ clones among the top 100 scalp clones. Scalp TCR repertoire analysis is complicated because resident alphabeta T cells in normal human skin are also sequenced, whereas mouse skin is dominated by gammadelta T cells.

There are 14 amino acids in the CDR3, from cysteine to phenylalanine inclusive. The CDR3 DNA has 42 bases and is translated from base 1. The germline V gene (reference sequence) provides CDR1 SGHNT and CDR2 YYREEE. V and J are truncated by 4 bases and 8 bases respectively, leaving an intervening sequence of 18 bases. In its sample, this clone was seen a few times. Its antigen is not yet known. It has no much larger one-base neighbor in the sample; base qualities were not kept. Receptors were amplified or captured by the immunoSEQ multiplex PCR assay. To provide template for TCR sequencing, every sample had RNA extracted and reverse transcribed into cDNA. SuperScript III was used for first-strand cDNA synthesis, primed with a 2:1 mix of oligo-dT and random hexamers. A synthetic immune receptor repertoire was used to measure amplification bias, and any remaining bias was corrected computationally. The authors processed their data as follows. Raw reads were preprocessed to remove errors, and CDR3 was defined by IMGT conventions from the conserved cysteine to phenylalanine. Clonality was calculated as 1 minus Shannon entropy normalized by log2 of the number of productive unique TCRs. Whether scalp clones were CD4 or CD8 was inferred by matching scalp TCRbeta sequences against CD4 and CD8 repertoires sorted from blood. TCRdb provides this immuneACCESS table in a form limited to in-frame rearrangements. Some clones are lacking; in checked studies, under half of them reflect an unresolved V gene, and why the rest are absent is not known. Clonal size and the V and J genes are those of that table, whereas D and trimming came from the DNA. Present in this sample are 100,000 to 150,000 clones, roughly 57% of which were seen just once. The ten largest clones represent around 5.7% of the sample.

Reading the label with the study, this specimen's time point is: around 4 weeks on oral tofacitinib. What this sample's treatment or condition label stands for: oral pan-JAK inhibitor, 5-10 mg twice daily. From alopecia areata patients, peripheral blood was collected along with lesional scalp punch biopsies. PBMCs were isolated by density centrifugation and stained for CD3, CD4 and CD8, and CD4+ and CD8+ T cells were sorted on a FACSAria. The specimen comprised CD4+ T cells sorted from blood, sampled at week 4, from a patient treated with tofacitinib. This receptor chain uses TRBV5-4 and TRBJ1-2; TRBD1 could be the D gene, as 5 bases match. This TCR was sampled from a human donor with alopecia areata. The bases read TGTGCCAGCAGCGAGGGACGGACGCAGAGCGGCTACACCTTC. This translates into CASSEGRTQSGYTF.